This T cell receptor (beta chain) emerged from a study of tumor-infiltrating lymphocytes in primary liver carcinoma (dated by TCRdb to 2016 to 2017). The study in broad terms: Four or five patients with histopathologically diagnosed primary liver carcinoma underwent surgical resection in China between late 2015 and early 2016. Each sample produced roughly 3.65 to 8 million productive TCRbeta reads, and read depth showed no significant difference between tissue types. The five patients had tumors staged T1-T3 N0M0, with maximum diameters ranging from about 4.2 to 10 cm. Repertoires from technical replicates were highly reproducible, with mean shared-clone rates approximately 0.92 and correlation coefficients above 0.95. Of the five patients, three men and two women aged 30 to 69 years, four had hepatocellular carcinoma and one had combined HCC and intrahepatic cholangiocarcinoma. TCRbeta repertoire sequencing covered about 35 specimens from 5 patients: 25 or so tumor regions, 5 adjacent noncancerous liver tissues and 5 peripheral blood samples. The study combined TCRbeta repertoire sequencing, expression microarrays and whole-exome sequencing across five regions of each liver tumor, with adjacent normal tissue and blood.

Using a constant-region primer and ProtoScript II reverse transcriptase, TCRbeta-specific cDNA was reverse-transcribed from 400 to 550 ng total RNA. Three nested multiplex PCR rounds, following a slightly modified ARM-PCR procedure, were used to build the TCRbeta libraries. Each of the first two PCR rounds ran for 9 to 10 cycles using multiplex TRBV1-TRBV30 forward primers together with a Cbeta reverse primer. Sample barcodes and Illumina adapters were attached in a final 25-cycle PCR using Deep VentR polymerase. Before sequencing, amplicons of 200-500 bp were gel-purified using a QIAquick gel extraction kit. The TCRbeta amplicons were sequenced with 250-bp paired-end reads on an Illumina HiSeq 2500. As for the authors' bioinformatics: Quality trimming of reads was performed with Trimmomatic v0.33, and paired reads were merged with FLASH v1.2.11 so that full CDR3 sequences could be recovered. V, D and J germline segments were assigned to the rearranged TCRbeta sequences using MiGEC v1.2.1b. Clonotype statistics and Shannon-Wiener diversity indices were calculated with VDJtools v1.0.0. To cut down on sampling bias, every analysis after diversity analysis relied on just the 250 most abundant clonotypes from each sample. TCRdb itself trimmed the public reads at Q25 with fastp, ran MiXCR and retained productive beta chains. Each entry merges the rows of one CDR3 protein and shows their most common DNA and genes. For this entry, the V and J calls and clone size follow TCRdb and not the study's own pipeline. This sample has 300,000 to 350,000 distinct CDR3 sequences in its table, and approximately 64% of those were observed once. The leading ten clones occupy under 8.5% of the sample.

RNA from unsorted whole blood was extracted with TRIzol reagent, and germline DNA was obtained with the DNeasy Blood & Tissue kit. At the time of sampling, the patients were treatment-naive and had chronic HBV infection. About 4 milliliters of peripheral blood were collected into K2EDTA tubes before surgery. To note about this clonotype: Its antigen target is currently unknown. A much larger clone lies a single base off, so this may be a read error.

Relative to germline, V is 4 bases shorter and J is 6 bases shorter, with 12 bases between their ends. The CDR3 spans 13 residues, from the cysteine through the phenylalanine. Only the CDR3 portion is preserved as DNA: 39 bases, with reading frame beginning at the first base. CDR1 MGHRA and CDR2 YSYEKL are derived from the germline V gene. Results and caveats for the whole study, not just this receptor: Bulk unsorted samples precluded comparing CD4+ and CD8+ T cell repertoires. Because only the TCR beta chain was sequenced and unpaired alpha chains were not captured, true repertoire diversity is likely underestimated. Only 4 to 6 patients were included in the study, and the authors note that the findings should be validated in a larger study. Compared with blood, tumors had a significantly larger share of the repertoire taken up by the top 250 clones (p = 0.039). Repertoire overlap was found to be higher between tumor regions (mean approximately 35%) than between tumor-adjacent (approximately 17%) or tumor-blood (about 15%) pairs, consistent with antigen-driven expansion.

The origin of this receptor is a man aged 35-49 years with primary liver carcinoma and hepatitis B virus infection. The sequenced material came from peripheral blood. The rearrangement joined TRBV4-1 to TRBJ1-2; TRBD1 might be the D gene, on 5 matching bases. CDR3 reads: CASSPQDINGYTF. The DNA is TGCGCCAGCAGCCCACAGGATATTAATGGCTACACCTTC.